In this sample, the clone carrying this T cell receptor beta chain turned up a few times. This sample was included in a study of T cell repertoires in cytomegalovirus infection. One entry per CDR3 protein, called by TCRdb with MiXCR from the reads. Of approximately 260,000 distinct CDR3 sequences in the sample, approximately 17% were seen once. The germline V gene encodes CDR1 SNHLY and CDR2 FYNNEI. This CDR3 has 14 amino acids. Trimming pared 8 bases from V and 3 bases from J, leaving 17 bases between. This chain links TRBV2 with TRBJ2-7, with D perhaps TRBD1 (5 bases). Sequenced input: CD8+ T cells from PBMCs. This clonotype originated in a human donor in good health (CMV status not recorded). Some clones in this sample may be carry-over from other donors' samples. The CDR3 bases are TGTGCCAGCCTGGCTGGCAGGGCTAACTACGAGCAGTACTTC. It is translated as CASLAGRANYEQYF.